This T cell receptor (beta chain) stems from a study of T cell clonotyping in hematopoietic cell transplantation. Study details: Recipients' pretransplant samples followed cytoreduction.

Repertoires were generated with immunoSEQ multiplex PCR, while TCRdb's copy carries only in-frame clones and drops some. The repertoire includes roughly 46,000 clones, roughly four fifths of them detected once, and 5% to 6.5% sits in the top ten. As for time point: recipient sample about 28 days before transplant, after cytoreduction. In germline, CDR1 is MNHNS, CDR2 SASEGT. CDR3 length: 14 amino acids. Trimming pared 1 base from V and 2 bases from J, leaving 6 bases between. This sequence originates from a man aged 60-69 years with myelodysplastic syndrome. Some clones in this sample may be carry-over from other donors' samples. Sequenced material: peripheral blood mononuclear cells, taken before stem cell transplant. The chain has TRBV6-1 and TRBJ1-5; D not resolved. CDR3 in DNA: TGTGCCAGCAGTGAAGGTGGTGGCAATCAGCCCCAGCATTTT. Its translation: CASSEGGGNQPQHF.